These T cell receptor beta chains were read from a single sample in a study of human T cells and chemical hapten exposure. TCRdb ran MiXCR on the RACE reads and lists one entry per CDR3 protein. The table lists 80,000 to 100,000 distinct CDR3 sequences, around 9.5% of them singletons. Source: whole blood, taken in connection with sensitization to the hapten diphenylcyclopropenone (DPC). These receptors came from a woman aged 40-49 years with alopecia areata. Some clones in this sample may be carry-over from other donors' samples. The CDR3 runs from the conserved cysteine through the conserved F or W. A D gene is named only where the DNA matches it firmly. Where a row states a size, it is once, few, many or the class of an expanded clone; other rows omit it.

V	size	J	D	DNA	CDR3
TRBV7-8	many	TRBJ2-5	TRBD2	TGTGCCAGCAAAGGGGCTAGCGGGGTTGAGACCCAGTACTTC	CASKGASGVETQYF
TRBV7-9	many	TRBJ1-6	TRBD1	TGTGCCAGTGCGGGACAGGGACAATGGACCTTT	CASAGQGQWTF
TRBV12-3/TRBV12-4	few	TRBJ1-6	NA	TGTGCCAGCACCAGGATGAGCTCCTATAATTCACCCCTCCACTTT	CASTRMSSYNSPLHF
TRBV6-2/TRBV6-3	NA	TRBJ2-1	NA	TGTGCCAGCAGTTACGGCCAGGGTGACAATGAGCAGTTCTTC	CASSYGQGDNEQFF
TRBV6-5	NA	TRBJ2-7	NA	TGTGCCAGCAGTCCCTCCGGACAGCTCTACGAGCAGTACTTC	CASSPSGQLYEQYF
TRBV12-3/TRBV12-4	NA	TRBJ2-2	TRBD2	TGTGCCAGCCTTTCCCGGGGGGTGATCACCGGGGAGCTGTTTTTT	CASLSRGVITGELFF
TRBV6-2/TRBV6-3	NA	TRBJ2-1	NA	TGTGCCAGCATACCCTCGGCTTGGAGCTCCTACAATGAGCAGTTCTTC	CASIPSAWSSYNEQFF
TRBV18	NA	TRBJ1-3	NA	TGTGCCAGCTCACCTTTCTCTGGAAACACCATATATTTT	CASSPFSGNTIYF
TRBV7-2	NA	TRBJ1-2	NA	TGTGCCAGCAGCTCACCCGGCAGGGGAGGTGGCTACACCTTC	CASSSPGRGGGYTF
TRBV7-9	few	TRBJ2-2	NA	TGTGCCAGCAAGAGTTCGAACACCGGGGAGCTGTTTTTT	CASKSSNTGELFF
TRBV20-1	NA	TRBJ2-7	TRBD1	TGCAGTGCTAGATCCGGGACAGGGTCCTACGAGCAGTACTTC	CSARSGTGSYEQYF
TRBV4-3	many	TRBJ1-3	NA	TGCGCCAGCAGCCAATCAGTCGGAAACACCATATATTTT	CASSQSVGNTIYF
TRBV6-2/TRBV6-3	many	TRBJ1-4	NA	TGTGCCAGCAGTTACCCGGAGGGACGAGGCAGGTCGGACGAAAAACTGTTTTTT	CASSYPEGRGRSDEKLFF
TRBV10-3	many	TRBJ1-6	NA	TGTGCCATCACCAGGGATCTTAATTCACCCCTCCACTTT	CAITRDLNSPLHF
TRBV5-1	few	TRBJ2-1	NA	TGCGCCAGCAGCTTTAGGCCGAGACAGTTCTTC	CASSFRPRQFF
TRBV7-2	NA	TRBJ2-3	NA	TGTGCCAGCCGGGGGGCCGGAGATACGCAGTATTTT	CASRGAGDTQYF
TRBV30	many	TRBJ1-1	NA	TGTGCCTGGAACTCAGGACAGCTCGACACTGAAGCTTTCTTT	CAWNSGQLDTEAFF
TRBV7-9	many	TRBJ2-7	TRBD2	TGTGCCAGCAGCTTGCGGGGGGCCGCCTACGAGCAGTACTTC	CASSLRGAAYEQYF
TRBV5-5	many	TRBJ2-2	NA	TGTGCCAGCAGCTTGGCCCCTCTCGGCACCGGGGAGCTGTTTTTT	CASSLAPLGTGELFF
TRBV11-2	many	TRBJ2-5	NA	TGTGCCAGCAGCTCCGCAGAGTACCAAGAGACCCAGTACTTC	CASSSAEYQETQYF
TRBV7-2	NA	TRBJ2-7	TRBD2	TGTGCCAGCAGCTTAGTGGCGGGGGGGCCCTACGAGCAGTACTTC	CASSLVAGGPYEQYF
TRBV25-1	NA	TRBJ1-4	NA	TGTGCCAGCAGTGTTTGGGGTGCCGATGAAAAACTGTTTTTT	CASSVWGADEKLFF
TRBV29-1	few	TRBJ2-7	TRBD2	TGCAGCGTTGAACGGCGGGGGGCCTCCTACGAGCAGTACTTC	CSVERRGASYEQYF
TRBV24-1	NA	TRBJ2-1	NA	TGCGCCACCAGTGATCCCGACAGAGAGAATGAGCAGTTCTTC	CATSDPDRENEQFF
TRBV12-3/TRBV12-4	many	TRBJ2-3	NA	TGTGCCAGCAGTTCGAACACGATCAGGACCCATACGCAGTATTTT	CASSSNTIRTHTQYF
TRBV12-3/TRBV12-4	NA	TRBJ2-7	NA	TGTGCCAGCAGTTTTGGGAGAAATAGCGAGCAGTACTTC	CASSFGRNSEQYF
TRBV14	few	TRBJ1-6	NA	TGTGCCAGCAGCCGGGCCTATAATTCACCCCTCCACTTT	CASSRAYNSPLHF
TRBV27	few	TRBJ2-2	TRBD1	TGTGCCAGCAGTCCGAGACAGGGAGCCGGGGAGCTGTTTTTT	CASSPRQGAGELFF
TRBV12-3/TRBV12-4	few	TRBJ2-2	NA	TGTGCCAGCACCCCTTCCATTTCGAACACCGGGGAGCTGTTTTTT	CASTPSISNTGELFF
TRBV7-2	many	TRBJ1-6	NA	TGTGCCAGCAGCCTAGATATCCAGAGAACGTATAATTCACCCCTCCACTTT	CASSLDIQRTYNSPLHF
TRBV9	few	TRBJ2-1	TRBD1	TGTGCCAGCAGCGTAGCTAAGTTGGGGGACAGTGTTCGGCGGAATGAGCAGTTCTTC	CASSVAKLGDSVRRNEQFF
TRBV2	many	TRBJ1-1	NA	TGTGCCAGCAGCCCAGGGGTGTCGGGCGAAGCTTTCTTT	CASSPGVSGEAFF
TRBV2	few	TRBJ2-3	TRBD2	TGTGCCAGAGGGACTAGCGGGGGGGATACGCAGTATTTT	CARGTSGGDTQYF
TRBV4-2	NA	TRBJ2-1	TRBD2	TGTGCCAGCAGCCCAACTAGCGGGGGGGACTACAATGAGCAGTTCTTC	CASSPTSGGDYNEQFF
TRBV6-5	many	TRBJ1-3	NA	TGTGCCAGCAGTTACTCAAAATCTGGAAACACCATATATTTT	CASSYSKSGNTIYF
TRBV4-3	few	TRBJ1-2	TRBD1	TGCGCCAGCAGCCAAGGACAGGGGCGTCACTATGGCTACACCTTC	CASSQGQGRHYGYTF
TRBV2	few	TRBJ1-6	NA	TGTGCCAGCAGGACGGATGATTCACCCCTCCACTTT	CASRTDDSPLHF
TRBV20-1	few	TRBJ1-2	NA	TGCAGTGCTGCCGAAGGGTTCTATGGCTACACCTTC	CSAAEGFYGYTF
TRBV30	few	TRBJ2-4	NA	TGTGCCTGGAGAAGCGACCCCGTATCGAACATTCAGTACTTC	CAWRSDPVSNIQYF
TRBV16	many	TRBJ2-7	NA	TGTGCCAGCAGCCAATTTTCGGGCTACGAGCAGTACTTC	CASSQFSGYEQYF
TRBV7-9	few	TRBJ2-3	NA	TGTGCCAGCAGCTTTCAGAGGATCACAGATACGCAGTATTTT	CASSFQRITDTQYF
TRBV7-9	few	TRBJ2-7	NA	TGTGCCAGCAGCTTTAGTAGACAGACGACCTACGAGCAGTACTTC	CASSFSRQTTYEQYF
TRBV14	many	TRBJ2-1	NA	TGTGCCAGCAGCGTTCATGAAAGAAATGAGCAGTTCTTC	CASSVHERNEQFF
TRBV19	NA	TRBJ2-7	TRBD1	TGTGCCAGTAGTATCTGGCAGGGGGCCTACGAGCAGTACTTC	CASSIWQGAYEQYF
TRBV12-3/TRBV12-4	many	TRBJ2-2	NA	TGTGCCAGCAGTCCGGGACATGGGACCGGGGAGCTGTTTTTT	CASSPGHGTGELFF
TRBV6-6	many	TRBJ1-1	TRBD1	TGTGCCAGCAGTTCCCGACAGGGGAACACTGAAGCTTTCTTT	CASSSRQGNTEAFF
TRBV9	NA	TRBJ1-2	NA	TGTGCCAGCAGCGTAGGGGCCCCTACCTACTATGGCTACACCTTC	CASSVGAPTYYGYTF
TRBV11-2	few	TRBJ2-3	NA	TGTGCCAGCAGCTTAGATGGCGGCAGGGACACAGATACGCAGTATTTT	CASSLDGGRDTDTQYF
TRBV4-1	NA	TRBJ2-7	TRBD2	TGCGCCAGCAGCCAAGCCCGGACTAGCGGGGGAGTCTACGAGCAGTACTTC	CASSQARTSGGVYEQYF
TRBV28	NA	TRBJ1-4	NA	TGTGCCAGCAGTTTACCGGCTAATGAAAAACTGTTTTTT	CASSLPANEKLFF